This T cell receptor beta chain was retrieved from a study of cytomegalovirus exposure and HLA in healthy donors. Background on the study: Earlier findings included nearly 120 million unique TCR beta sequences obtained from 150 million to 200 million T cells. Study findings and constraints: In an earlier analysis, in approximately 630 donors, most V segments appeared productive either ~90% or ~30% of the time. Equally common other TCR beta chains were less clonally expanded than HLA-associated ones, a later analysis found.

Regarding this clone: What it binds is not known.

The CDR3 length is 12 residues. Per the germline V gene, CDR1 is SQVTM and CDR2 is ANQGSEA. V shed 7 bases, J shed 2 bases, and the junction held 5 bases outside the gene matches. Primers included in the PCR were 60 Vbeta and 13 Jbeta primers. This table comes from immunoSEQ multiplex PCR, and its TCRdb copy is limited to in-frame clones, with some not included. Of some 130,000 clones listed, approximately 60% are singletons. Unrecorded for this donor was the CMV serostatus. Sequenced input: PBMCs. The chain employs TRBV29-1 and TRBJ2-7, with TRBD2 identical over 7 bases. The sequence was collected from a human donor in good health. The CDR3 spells CSAGRAAYEQYF. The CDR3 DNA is TGCAGCGCAGGGAGGGCGGCCTACGAGCAGTACTTC.